This is a list of T cell receptor beta chains from one sample in a study of PD-1 blockade in classical Hodgkin lymphoma. This table comes from immunoSEQ multiplex PCR, and its TCRdb copy is limited to in-frame clones, with some not included. This sample has 100,000 or so clones, with 90% found just once. Sequencing was performed on peripheral blood mononuclear cells (PBMCs), taken before the fourth cycle of nivolumab. All receptors come from a human donor with classical Hodgkin lymphoma. Each CDR3 is given with its conserved first and last residue. The D gene is left open where the match is weak. Some rows mark clone size as missing; the rest say once, few, many or name a class of expanded clone.

V,size,J,D,CDR3,DNA
TRBV30,.,TRBJ1-4,.,CAWEIGPHNEKLFF,TGTGCCTGGGAAATCGGGCCCCATAATGAAAAACTGTTTTTT
TRBV13,.,TRBJ2-1,.,CASSSQEAKGYYNEQFF,TGTGCCAGCAGCTCCCAGGAGGCCAAGGGATACTACAATGAGCAGTTCTTC
TRBV19,.,TRBJ2-7,.,CASSPQGHEQYF,TGTGCCAGTAGCCCACAGGGTCACGAGCAGTACTTC
TRBV27,.,TRBJ2-3,TRBD2,CASSLWTSGGTDTQYF,TGTGCCAGCAGTTTATGGACTAGCGGGGGAACAGATACGCAGTATTTT
TRBV9,.,TRBJ2-3,.,CASSAGFTTDTQYF,TGTGCCAGCAGCGCAGGGTTCACCACAGATACGCAGTATTTT
TRBV6-5,.,TRBJ2-1,.,CANQGAQLREQFF,TGTGCCAACCAAGGGGCGCAATTACGGGAGCAGTTCTTC
TRBV5-1,.,TRBJ2-5,TRBD2,CASSLAAAGQGTQYF,TGCGCCAGCAGCTTGGCCGCAGCGGGGCAGGGGACCCAGTACTTC
TRBV6-5,.,TRBJ2-1,.,CASRDRAGARQFF,TGTGCCAGCAGGGACAGAGCCGGGGCTCGTCAGTTCTTC
TRBV2,.,TRBJ1-6,.,CASSEAWYSALHF,TGTGCCAGCAGTGAAGCTTGGTATTCGGCCCTCCACTTT
TRBV19,.,TRBJ1-2,TRBD1,CASSTGQGKDYGYTF,TGTGCCAGTAGTACCGGACAGGGGAAAGACTATGGCTACACCTTC
TRBV30,.,TRBJ1-1,.,CASLGGRVAFF,TGTGCCTCACTCGGGGGACGCGTAGCTTTCTTT
TRBV18,.,TRBJ2-7,.,CASEHGTQASGEQYF,TGTGCCAGCGAACACGGGACACAAGCTTCAGGAGAGCAGTACTTC
TRBV18,.,TRBJ2-7,.,CASSRLAGEQYF,TGTGCCAGCTCACGATTGGCGGGCGAGCAGTACTTC
TRBV6-5,.,TRBJ1-5,.,CASSPWEGTQPQHF,TGTGCCAGCAGTCCCTGGGAGGGAACTCAGCCCCAGCATTTT
TRBV6-6,.,TRBJ2-1,TRBD2,CAGWDSGGPSYNEQFF,TGTGCCGGCTGGGATAGCGGGGGCCCCTCCTACAATGAGCAGTTCTTC
TRBV7-6,.,TRBJ1-2,.,CASSLGRAYGYTF,TGTGCCAGCAGCTTAGGCAGGGCATATGGCTACACCTTC
TRBV30,.,TRBJ2-2,.,CALWQGLTGELFF,TGTGCCTTGTGGCAGGGCCTAACCGGGGAGCTGTTTTTT
TRBV7-6,.,TRBJ1-2,.,CASSARDTNYGYTF,TGTGCCAGCAGCGCCAGGGATACTAACTATGGCTACACCTTC
TRBV7-6,.,TRBJ2-2,TRBD1,CASSLGGTGYTGELFF,TGTGCCAGCAGCTTAGGGGGGACAGGGTACACCGGGGAGCTGTTTTTT
TRBV19,.,TRBJ1-6,.,CASSPEPGPNSPLHF,TGTGCCAGTAGTCCAGAGCCGGGACCGAATTCACCCCTCCACTTT
TRBV10-3,once,TRBJ1-1,TRBD1,CAINQKTGEGTEAFF,TGTGCCATCAATCAAAAAACAGGGGAGGGCACTGAAGCTTTCTTT
TRBV30,.,TRBJ1-5,TRBD1,CAFSGTGGGQPQHF,TGTGCCTTCTCCGGGACAGGAGGGGGTCAGCCCCAGCATTTT
TRBV27,.,TRBJ1-4,TRBD1,CASSPTDRGANEKLFF,TGTGCCAGCAGTCCAACCGACAGGGGTGCTAATGAAAAACTGTTTTTT
TRBV7-9,.,TRBJ1-2,.,CASSLSVQTRPGYTF,TGTGCCAGCAGCTTAAGTGTACAGACTCGCCCAGGCTACACCTTC
TRBV4-1,.,TRBJ2-3,.,CASLQAGTQYF,TGCGCCAGCCTCCAGGCGGGCACGCAGTATTTT
TRBV2,.,TRBJ2-7,.,CASSETRAYERYF,TGTGCCAGCAGTGAAACCAGGGCCTACGAGCGGTACTTC
TRBV10-3,.,TRBJ1-1,.,CAISESLRGGAFF,TGTGCCATCAGTGAGTCTCTTCGGGGGGGTGCTTTCTTT
TRBV18,.,TRBJ2-2,TRBD1,CASSPIDRAAEELFF,TGTGCCAGCTCACCAATAGACAGGGCCGCCGAGGAGCTGTTTTTT
TRBV19,.,TRBJ2-5,.,CASRGPGLRLQETQYF,TGTGCCAGTAGGGGTCCGGGACTCCGATTACAAGAGACCCAGTACTTC
TRBV5-4,.,TRBJ2-3,.,CASSSADRMTDTQYF,TGTGCCAGCAGCTCGGCCGACAGAATGACAGATACGCAGTATTTT
TRBV5-1,.,TRBJ2-3,TRBD1,CASSILQGDTDTQYF,TGCGCCAGCAGCATTCTCCAGGGGGACACAGATACGCAGTATTTT
TRBV15,.,TRBJ2-1,.,CATSGGISRNEQFF,TGTGCCACCAGCGGGGGAATCAGCCGGAATGAGCAGTTCTTC
TRBV6-5,.,TRBJ2-1,TRBD2,CASNISGGVYNEQFF,TGTGCCAGCAATATCTCGGGGGGGGTATACAATGAGCAGTTCTTC
TRBV2,once,TRBJ1-4,.,CASSPLNSWGYTTNEKLFF,TGTGCCAGCAGTCCTCTCAACTCTTGGGGTTACACAACTAATGAAAAACTGTTTTTT
TRBV2,.,TRBJ2-3,.,CASSYGTDTQYF,TGTGCCAGCTCGTACGGCACAGATACGCAGTATTTT